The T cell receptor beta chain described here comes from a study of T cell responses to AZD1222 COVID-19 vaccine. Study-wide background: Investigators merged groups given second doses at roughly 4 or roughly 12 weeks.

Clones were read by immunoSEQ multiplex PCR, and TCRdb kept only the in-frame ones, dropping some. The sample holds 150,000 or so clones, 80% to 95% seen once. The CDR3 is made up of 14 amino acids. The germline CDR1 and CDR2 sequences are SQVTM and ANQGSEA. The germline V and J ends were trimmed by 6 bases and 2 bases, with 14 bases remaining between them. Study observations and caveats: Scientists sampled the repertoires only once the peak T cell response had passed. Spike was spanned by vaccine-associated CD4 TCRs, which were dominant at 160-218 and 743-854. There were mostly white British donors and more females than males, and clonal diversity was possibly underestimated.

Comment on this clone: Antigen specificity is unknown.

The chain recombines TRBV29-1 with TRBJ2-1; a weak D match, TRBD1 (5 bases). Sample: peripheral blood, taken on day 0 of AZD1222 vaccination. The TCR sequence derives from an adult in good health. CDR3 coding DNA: TGCAGCGTCGTGCAGGGAACAACCTACAATGAGCAGTTCTTC. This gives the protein CSVVQGTTYNEQFF.